This TCR beta chain was sequenced for a study of monozygotic twins with inflammatory bowel disease. The study's findings and limits: Diversity of TCRbeta measured by inverse Simpson was lower in IBD patients than in healthy co-twins. Varied immunosuppressive treatments among patients may have increased repertoire variability.

Germline loops: CDR1 MNHEY, CDR2 SVGEGT. The length of the CDR3 is 15 residues. TCRdb re-called the 5' RACE reads; every CDR3 protein appears as one record, without DNA. The sample holds about 380,000 distinct CDR3 sequences. A note on this clonotype: Its antigen is unknown.

The sample taken for sequencing was blood. The receptor was isolated from a human donor with ulcerative colitis or Crohn's disease, or a healthy co-twin of an affected twin (not recorded which). The chain recombines TRBV6-2 or TRBV6-3 with TRBJ2-2; with no DNA, the TCRdb D assignment of TRBD1 cannot be verified. The CDR3 is CASSRPRGGAGELFF.